The sequence of this T cell receptor beta chain was determined in a study of cytomegalovirus exposure and HLA in healthy donors. Study background: Among several hundred genotyped donors, more than 65% fell in the Caucasian-associated ancestry cluster. Study-level results: Beyond CMV serostatus, there was no information to go on about immune exposure.

A multiplex PCR was run with 60 Vbeta primers and 13 Jbeta primers. Some clones are missing from TCRdb's copy, which holds only in-frame ones; the method was immunoSEQ multiplex PCR. The sample has 150,000 to 200,000 clones, roughly 84% seen once. The CDR3 length is 13 residues. Trimming cost V 10 bases and J 3 bases; bases outside gene matches: 6. CDR1 is MNHNS and CDR2 is SASEGT in the germline V gene. A remark on this clone: Antigen: not known.

It was healthy bone marrow donors who served as donors. Despite likely unrecorded immune exposures, the donors were nominally healthy at the time of sampling. The TCR sequence derives from a boy aged 10-17 years in good health and CMV-seronegative. V usage is TRBV6-1 and J usage is TRBJ1-5, with 7 bases aligning to TRBD1. Source material: PBMCs. The CDR3 nucleotides are TGTGCCACAGGGGGACAGTTCAATCAGCCCCAGCATTTT. Amino acid sequence: CATGGQFNQPQHF.